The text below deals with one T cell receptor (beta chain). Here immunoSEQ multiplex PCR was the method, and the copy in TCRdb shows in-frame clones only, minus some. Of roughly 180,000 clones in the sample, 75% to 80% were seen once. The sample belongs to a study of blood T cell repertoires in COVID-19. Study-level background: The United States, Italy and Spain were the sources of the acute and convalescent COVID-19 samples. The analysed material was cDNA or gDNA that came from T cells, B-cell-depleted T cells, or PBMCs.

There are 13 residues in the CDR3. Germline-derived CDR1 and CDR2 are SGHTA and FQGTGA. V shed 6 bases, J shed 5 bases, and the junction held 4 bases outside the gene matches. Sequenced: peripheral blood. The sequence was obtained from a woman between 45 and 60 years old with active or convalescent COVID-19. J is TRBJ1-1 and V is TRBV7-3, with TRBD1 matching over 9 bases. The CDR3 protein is CASSLGQGTEAFF. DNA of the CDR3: TGTGCCAGCAGTTTAGGACAGGGGACTGAAGCTTTCTTT.